This T cell receptor (beta chain) originates from a study of cytomegalovirus exposure and HLA in healthy donors. Study summary: Within an early data release were approximately 85 million unique TCRs drawn from HLA-typed donors.

Unmatched junction bases numbered 1, after V lost 3 bases and J lost 2 bases. CDR1 is LNHDA, CDR2 SQIVND, per germline (reference sequence). This CDR3 contains 14 residues. Study findings and constraints: Published work reported that the classifier diagnosed cytomegalovirus status with high specificity and sensitivity. Upon later analysis, HLA-associated TCR beta chains proved more clonally expanded than other, equally common chains. Presence/absence analyses assumed roughly uniform sequencing depth across donors.

About this clone: The antigen remains unidentified.

13 Jbeta primers and 60 Vbeta primers were used for the PCR. Using immunoSEQ multiplex PCR, the repertoire was profiled, and TCRdb retains in-frame clones only, with some absent. The sample lists under 250,000 clones; about 83% were seen once. The TCR originated in a woman aged 50 to 60 in good health and CMV-seropositive. The V gene is TRBV19, the J gene TRBJ2-7; 10 nucleotides line up with TRBD2. The sample consisted of PBMCs. The CDR3 spells CASSMSGGAYEQYF. The DNA for the CDR3 is TGTGCCAGTAGTATGAGCGGGGGGGCCTACGAGCAGTACTTC.